This T cell receptor beta chain was captured by sequencing in a study of beta chain features in type 1 diabetes. Overall study: Sorted cells, around 100 million in number, were examined across all samples. Study-wide results and limits: In these data, an HLA type influence on TCRB rearrangement remained unresolved.

A few counts support this clone. No antigen is known for it. What was sequenced were expressed TCRB transcripts, since all of the isolated RNA had been reverse transcribed. TCRdb's copy holds only in-frame clones and misses some; the assay was immunoSEQ multiplex PCR. The top ten clones hold around 0.02% of a sample with 810,000 or so clones, 15% to 20% of them seen once. The ends lost 4 bases at V and 6 bases at J; junction bases unmatched: 6. This CDR3 spans 14 amino acids. In germline, CDR1 is SGHTA, CDR2 FQGNSA. The sample was naive CD4+ T cells from blood. This receptor was identified in a woman under 30 in good health. The chain couples TRBV7-2 to TRBJ2-7, with 10 nucleotides matching TRBD2. The CDR3, as DNA: TGTGCCAGCAGCTCCCTAGCGGGAGTGGGCGAGCAGTACTTC. Its translation: CASSSLAGVGEQYF. The whole variable domain, remainder taken from reference TRBV7-2 and TRBJ2-7, is GAGVSQSPSNKVTEKGKDVELRCDPISGHTALYWYRQSLGQGLEFLIYFQGNSAPDKSGLPSDRFSAERTGGSVSTLTIQRTQQEDSAVYLCASSSLAGVGEQYFGPGTRLTVT.